A single sample is the source of the 2 T cell receptor beta chains below, sequenced in a study of type 1 regulatory T cells. MiXCR, applied by TCRdb to the reads, yields one record per CDR3 protein. The sample has 35,000 to 50,000 distinct CDR3 sequences; 12% are singletons. These receptors lack a known antigen. The source material was cultured non-Tr1 T cells, either the whole culture or a sorted T cell fraction (not recorded which). These receptors all stem from a human donor in good health.

Ten or more counts support this clonotype. The chain links TRBV28 to TRBJ1-1; 7 bases map to TRBD1. V trimming: 3 bases; J trimming: 5 bases; junction bases outside the gene matches: 6. The CDR3 runs to 14 residues. Germline CDR1 and CDR2: MDHEN and SYDVKM. The CDR3 reads CASSFTRQGTEAFF. The CDR3 DNA follows: TGTGCCAGCAGTTTTACTAGACAGGGTACTGAAGCTTTCTTT. Looking up the rest from reference TRBV28 and TRBJ1-1 gives the full variable domain: DVKVTQSSRYLVKRTGEKVFLECVQDMDHENMFWYRQDPGLGLRLIYFSYDVKMKEKGDIPEGYSVSREKKERFSLILESASTNQTSMYLCASSFTRQGTEAFFGQGTRLTVV.

The table lists this clonotype with many counts. This chain links TRBV20-1 with TRBJ2-2; the D gene is possibly TRBD2 (5 bases). Germline CDR1 is DFQATT and CDR2 is SNEGSKA (reference sequence). CDR3 length: 12 residues. V lost 6 bases to trimming and J lost 8 bases, with 13 bases between them. The CDR3 nucleotides read TGCAGTGCCCATCGAGGGCCGGGGGAGCTGTTTTTT. The encoded protein is CSAHRGPGELFF.